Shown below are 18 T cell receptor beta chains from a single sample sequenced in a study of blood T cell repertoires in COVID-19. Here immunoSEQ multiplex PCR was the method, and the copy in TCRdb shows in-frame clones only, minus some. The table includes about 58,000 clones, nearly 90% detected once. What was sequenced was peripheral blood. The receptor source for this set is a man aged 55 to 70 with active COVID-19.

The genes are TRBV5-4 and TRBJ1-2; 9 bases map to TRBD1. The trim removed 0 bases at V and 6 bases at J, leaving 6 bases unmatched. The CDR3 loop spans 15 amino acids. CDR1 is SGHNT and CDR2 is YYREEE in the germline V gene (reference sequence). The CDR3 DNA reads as TGTGCCAGCAGCTTGGATCCGGGACAGGGCGATGGCTACACCTTC. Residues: CASSLDPGQGDGYTF.

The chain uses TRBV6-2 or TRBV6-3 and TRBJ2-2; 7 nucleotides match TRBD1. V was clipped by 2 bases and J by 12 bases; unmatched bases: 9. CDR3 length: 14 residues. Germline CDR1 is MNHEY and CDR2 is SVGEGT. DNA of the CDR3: TGTGCCAGCAGTTACGAGACAGGGTGGGACAAGCTGTTTTTT. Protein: CASSYETGWDKLFF.

CDR3 nucleotide sequence: TGTGCCAGTAGTTGGAGTCCACTAGCGGGTGATACGCAGTATTTT. It translates to CASSWSPLAGDTQYF. J is TRBJ2-3 and V is TRBV19; 9 nucleotides align to TRBD2. Per the germline V gene, CDR1 is LNHDA and CDR2 is SQIVND (reference sequence). V lost 5 bases, J lost 6 bases, and 9 bases stayed unmatched. The CDR3 consists of 15 residues.

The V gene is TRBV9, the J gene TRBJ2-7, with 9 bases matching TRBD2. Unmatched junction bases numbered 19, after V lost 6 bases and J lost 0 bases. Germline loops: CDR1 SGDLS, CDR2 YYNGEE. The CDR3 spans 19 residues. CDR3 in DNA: TGTGCCAGCACCCGCGGGGGGGGCCCTCCCGGGTCTCTCTCCTACGAGCAGTACTTC. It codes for CASTRGGGPPGSLSYEQYF. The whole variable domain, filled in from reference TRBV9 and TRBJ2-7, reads DSGVTQTPKHLITATGQRVTLRCSPRSGDLSVYWYQQSLDQGLQFLIQYYNGEERAKGNILERFSAQQFPDLHSELNLSSLELGDSALYFCASTRGGGPPGSLSYEQYFGPGTRLTVT.

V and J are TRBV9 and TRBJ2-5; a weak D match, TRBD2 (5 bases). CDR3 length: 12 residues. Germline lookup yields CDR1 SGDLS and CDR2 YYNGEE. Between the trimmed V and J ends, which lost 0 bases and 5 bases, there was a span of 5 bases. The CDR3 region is CASSVGGETQYF. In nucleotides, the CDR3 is TGTGCCAGCAGCGTAGGAGGGGAGACCCAGTACTTC.

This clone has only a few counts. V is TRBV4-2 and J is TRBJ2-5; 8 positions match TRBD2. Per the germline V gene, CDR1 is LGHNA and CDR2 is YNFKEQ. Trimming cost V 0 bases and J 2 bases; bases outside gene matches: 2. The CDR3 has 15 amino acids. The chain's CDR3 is CASSQESSGQETQYF. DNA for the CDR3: TGTGCCAGCAGCCAAGAGTCTAGCGGGCAAGAGACCCAGTACTTC.

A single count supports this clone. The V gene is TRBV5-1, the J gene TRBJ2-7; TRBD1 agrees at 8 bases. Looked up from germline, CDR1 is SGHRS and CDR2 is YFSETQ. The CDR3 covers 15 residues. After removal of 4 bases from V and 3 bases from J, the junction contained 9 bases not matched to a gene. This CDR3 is CASSITGTGFYEQYF. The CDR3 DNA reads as TGCGCCAGCAGCATAACCGGGACAGGTTTCTACGAGCAGTACTTC.

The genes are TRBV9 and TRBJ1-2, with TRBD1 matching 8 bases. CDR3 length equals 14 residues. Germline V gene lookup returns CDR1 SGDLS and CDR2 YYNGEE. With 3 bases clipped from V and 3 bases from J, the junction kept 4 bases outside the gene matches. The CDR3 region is CASSAGQGDYGYTF. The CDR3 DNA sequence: TGTGCCAGCAGCGCTGGACAGGGAGACTATGGCTACACCTTC.

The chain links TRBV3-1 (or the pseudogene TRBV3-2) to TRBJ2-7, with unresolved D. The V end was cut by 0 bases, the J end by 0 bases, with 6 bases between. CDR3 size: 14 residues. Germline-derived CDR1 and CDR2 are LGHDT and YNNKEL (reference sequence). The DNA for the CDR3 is TGTGCCAGCAGCCAAGACTTTTCCTCCTACGAGCAGTACTTC. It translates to CASSQDFSSYEQYF.

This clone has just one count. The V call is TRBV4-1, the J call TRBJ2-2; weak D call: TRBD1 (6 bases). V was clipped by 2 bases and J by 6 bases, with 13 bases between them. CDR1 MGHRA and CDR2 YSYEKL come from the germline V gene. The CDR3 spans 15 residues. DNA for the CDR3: TGCGCCAGCAGCCAAATAGTGGGGGCCGCCGGGGAGCTGTTTTTT. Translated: CASSQIVGAAGELFF.

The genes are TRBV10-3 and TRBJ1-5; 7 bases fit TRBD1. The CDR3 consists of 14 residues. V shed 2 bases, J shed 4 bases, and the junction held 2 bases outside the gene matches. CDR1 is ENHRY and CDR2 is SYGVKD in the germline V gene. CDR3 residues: CAISEGQDNQPQHF. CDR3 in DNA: TGTGCCATCAGTGAGGGACAGGATAATCAGCCCCAGCATTTT.

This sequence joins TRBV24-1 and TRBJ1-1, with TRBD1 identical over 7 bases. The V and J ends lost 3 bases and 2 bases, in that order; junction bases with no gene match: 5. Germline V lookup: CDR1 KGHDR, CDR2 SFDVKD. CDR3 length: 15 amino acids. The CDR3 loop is CATSDPRTGNTEAFF. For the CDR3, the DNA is TGTGCCACCAGTGATCCACGGACAGGTAACACTGAAGCTTTCTTT.

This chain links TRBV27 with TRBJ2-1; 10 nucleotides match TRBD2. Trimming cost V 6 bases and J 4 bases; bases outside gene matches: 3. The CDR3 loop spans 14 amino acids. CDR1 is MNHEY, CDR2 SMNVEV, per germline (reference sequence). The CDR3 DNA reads TGTGCCAGCAGCCCTAGCGGGGGTTACAATGAGCAGTTCTTC. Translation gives CASSPSGGYNEQFF.

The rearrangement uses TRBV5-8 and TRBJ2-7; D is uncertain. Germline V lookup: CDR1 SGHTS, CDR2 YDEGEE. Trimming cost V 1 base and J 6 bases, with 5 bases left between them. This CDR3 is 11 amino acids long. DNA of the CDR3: TGTGCCAGCAGCTTGAGAGGCGAGCAGTACTTC. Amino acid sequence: CASSLRGEQYF.

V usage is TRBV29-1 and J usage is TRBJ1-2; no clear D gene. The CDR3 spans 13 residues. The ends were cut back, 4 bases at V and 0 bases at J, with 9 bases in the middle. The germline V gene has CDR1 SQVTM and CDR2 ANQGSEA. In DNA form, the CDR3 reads TGCAGCGTTGGGGCAGCAGCTAACTATGGCTACACCTTC. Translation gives CSVGAAANYGYTF.

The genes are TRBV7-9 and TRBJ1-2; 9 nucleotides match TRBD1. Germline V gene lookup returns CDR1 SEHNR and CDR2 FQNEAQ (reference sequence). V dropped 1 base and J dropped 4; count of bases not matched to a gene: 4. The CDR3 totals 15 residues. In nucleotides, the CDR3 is TGTGCCAGCAGCTTAGATAGGGACAGGGCCTATGGCTACACCTTC. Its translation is CASSLDRDRAYGYTF.

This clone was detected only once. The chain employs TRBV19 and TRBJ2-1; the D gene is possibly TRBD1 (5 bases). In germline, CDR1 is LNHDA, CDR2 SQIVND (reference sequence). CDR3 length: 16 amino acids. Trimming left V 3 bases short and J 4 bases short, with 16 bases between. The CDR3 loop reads CASSMGRFEVYNEQFF. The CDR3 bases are TGTGCCAGTAGTATGGGGCGGTTTGAAGTTTACAATGAGCAGTTCTTC.

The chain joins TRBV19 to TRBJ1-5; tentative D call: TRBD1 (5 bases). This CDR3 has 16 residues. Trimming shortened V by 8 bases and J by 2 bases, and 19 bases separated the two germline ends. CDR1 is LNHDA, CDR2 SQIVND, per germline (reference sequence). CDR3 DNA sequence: TGTGCCAGTTCTAATACAGGACCCAGGGGCAATCAGCCCCAGCATTTT. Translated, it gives CASSNTGPRGNQPQHF. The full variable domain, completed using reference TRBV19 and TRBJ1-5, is DGGITQSPKYLFRKEGQNVTLSCEQNLNHDAMYWYRQDPGQGLRLIYYSQIVNDFQKGDIAEGYSVSREKKESFPLTVTSAQKNPTAFYLCASSNTGPRGNQPQHFGDGTRLSIL.